This entry features one T cell receptor beta chain sequence. What it recognizes is unknown. The data stem from a study of T cells after yellow fever vaccination. Template-switching 5'RACE yielded the TCR cDNA; a universal primer site and UMIs were added in the process. MiXCR, applied by TCRdb to the 5' RACE reads, yields one record per CDR3 protein. Here the sample spans hundreds of thousands of distinct CDR3 sequences, approximately 4% being singletons. Looked up from germline, CDR1 is SGHRS and CDR2 is YFSETQ. CDR3 size: 17 residues. V shed 4 bases and J shed 8 bases, with 25 bases lying between them. Study-wide results and caveats: Clonotypes appearing in both CD4 and CD8 compartments existed, and their share was small. The secondary response was weaker, and its peak arrived faster, on day 5 versus 15. The booster saw the reappearance of most primary-vaccination clones (roughly 97% CD4, about 85% CD8).

This sample comprised PBMCs, obtained 5 days after the yellow fever booster vaccination. The V call is TRBV5-1, the J call TRBJ2-1, with a possible D match to TRBD2 (6 bases). The receptor was isolated from a man younger than 35 who received the YFV17D yellow fever vaccine. DNA for the CDR3: TGCGCCAGCAGCACTGACAGAGCTACTAGACTAGAAGATGAGCAGTTCTTC. The encoded protein is CASSTDRATRLEDEQFF.